These 9 T cell receptor beta chains came from one sample sequenced in a study of cytomegalovirus exposure and HLA in healthy donors. Both 60 Vbeta primers and 13 Jbeta primers went into the PCR. Generated by immunoSEQ multiplex PCR, the TCRdb table keeps only in-frame clones and is missing some. The sample consists of some 150,000 clones, 80% of them appearing once. The source material was PBMCs. The receptors originated from a man between 18 and 29 years old in good health and CMV-seropositive.

V is TRBV5-1 and J is TRBJ2-3, with a possible D match to TRBD2 (6 bases). Germline V gives CDR1 SGHRS, CDR2 YFSETQ. This CDR3 has 14 residues. V was cut by 0 bases and J by 4 bases, with 9 bases left in between. The DNA of the CDR3 is TGCGCCAGCAGCTTGGGGCTAGCGTCAGATACGCAGTATTTT. This gives the protein CASSLGLASDTQYF.

V usage is TRBV11-3 and J usage is TRBJ2-5; weak D call: TRBD2 (5 bases). The CDR3 covers 12 residues. Trimming shortened V by 4 bases and J by 11 bases, and 14 bases separated the two germline ends. In germline, CDR1 is SGHNT, CDR2 YENEEA. The CDR3 is CASSSDGVEQYF. The DNA of the CDR3 is TGTGCCAGCAGCTCAGACGGGGTTGAGCAGTACTTC.

The J gene is TRBJ2-7, the V gene TRBV4-1, with a possible D match to TRBD2 (6 bases). Germline V gives CDR1 MGHRA, CDR2 YSYEKL. CDR3 length: 15 amino acids. V shed 1 base and J shed 3 bases, with 13 bases lying between them. In DNA, the CDR3 is TGCGCCAGCAGCCAAGCTGACACGGGAGACTACGAGCAGTACTTC. As protein: CASSQADTGDYEQYF.

This clone was recorded a few times. The chain uses TRBV7-9 and TRBJ2-2; D remains ambiguous. V dropped 5 bases and J dropped 2 bases, with 6 bases sitting between them. Germline V gene sequence: CDR1 SEHNR, CDR2 FQNEAQ (reference sequence). The CDR3 totals 13 residues. CDR3 DNA: TGTGCCAGCAGCCCCAAAAACACCGGGGAGCTGTTTTTT. Its translation is CASSPKNTGELFF.

This chain uses TRBV13 with TRBJ1-6; D call uncertain. CDR1 is PRHDT, CDR2 FYEKMQ, per germline (reference sequence). The CDR3 length is 18 residues. Trimming stripped 8 bases from V and 0 bases from J, with 20 bases between. CDR3 bases: TGTGCCAGCTCTATTTTTGGCGGCGTTAGCTCCTATAATTCACCCCTCCACTTT. This codes for CASSIFGGVSSYNSPLHF.

The CDR3 loop is CASSASLGKNEQYF. DNA for the CDR3: TGTGCCAGCAGCGCCTCACTAGGAAAAAACGAGCAGTACTTC. The chain carries TRBV9 and TRBJ2-7; possible D gene TRBD2, 5 bases. Germline values: CDR1 SGDLS, CDR2 YYNGEE. This CDR3 spans 14 amino acids. V gave up 3 bases and J gave up 5 bases, with 15 bases separating them.

As for this clone: Other DNA sequences within the sample encode an identical CDR3. The rearrangement uses TRBV6-1 and TRBJ2-7; TRBD1 might be the D (6 bases). Germline V gives CDR1 MNHNS, CDR2 SASEGT. The CDR3 spans 14 residues. V was shortened by 2 bases and J by 10 bases, with 18 bases between the two germline ends. The CDR3 loop reads CASSERPIRDKQYF. CDR3 coding DNA: TGTGCCAGCAGTGAAAGACCGATCCGGGACAAACAGTACTTC.

The V and J genes are TRBV6-6 and TRBJ2-1; 7 positions agree with TRBD2. V lost 6 bases to trimming and J lost 9 bases; unmatched junction nucleotides: 11. The CDR3 has 14 residues. Germline lookup yields CDR1 MNHNY and CDR2 SVGAGI (reference sequence). CDR3 sequence: CASRGASGLSEQFF. CDR3 nucleotide sequence: TGTGCCAGCAGGGGTGCTAGCGGCCTGTCTGAGCAGTTCTTC.

This rearrangement joins TRBV9 to TRBJ2-7; 8 positions agree with TRBD1. This CDR3 contains 15 residues. The V and J ends lost 0 bases and 7 bases, in that order; junction bases with no gene match: 9. Germline V gene data show CDR1 as SGDLS and CDR2 as YYNGEE. CDR3 region: CASSVDGQGATEQYF. The DNA for the CDR3 is TGTGCCAGCAGCGTAGACGGGCAGGGGGCGACTGAGCAGTACTTC.